This TCR beta chain appears in the sequencing data of a study of T cell responses to AZD1222 COVID-19 vaccine. Study-level points and caveats: Clonal diversity was possibly underestimated, and the donors were mostly white British, with more females. Repertoires were sampled only after the peak T cell response.

This clone was counted a single time. Its antigen remains unidentified. Only in-frame clones appear in the TCRdb table, and some are missing; sequencing was by immunoSEQ multiplex PCR. This sample has 94,000 or so clones, with roughly 88% found just once. The receptor's source is an adult in good health. Source: peripheral blood, taken on day 0 of AZD1222 vaccination.

The CDR3, as DNA: TGTGCCAGTCGACAGAGCAACACTGAAGCTTTCTTT. Protein: CASRQSNTEAFF. The V and J genes are TRBV25-1 and TRBJ1-1, with D possibly matching TRBD1 (5 bases). CDR3 length: 12 residues. Germline V gene data show CDR1 as MGHDK and CDR2 as SYGVNS. V was clipped by 9 bases and J by 2 bases, with 10 bases between them.